This passage covers 26 T cell receptor beta chains from one sample sequenced in a study of blood T cell repertoires in COVID-19. The data were produced by immunoSEQ multiplex PCR, yet TCRdb's version contains in-frame clones alone and is incomplete. In the table there are about 160,000 clones, around three quarters of which are singletons. The sample was peripheral blood. Every receptor here comes from a man in his 60s with acute or convalescent COVID-19.

The V and J genes are TRBV3-1 (or the pseudogene TRBV3-2) and TRBJ2-5; D is undetermined. V lost 0 bases and J 9 bases, leaving 14 bases between the germline ends. The CDR3 has 14 residues. Germline CDR1 and CDR2: LGHDT and YNNKEL (reference sequence). The CDR3 loop is CASSQDQVWVAQYF. The DNA for the CDR3 is TGTGCCAGCAGCCAAGATCAGGTCTGGGTCGCCCAGTACTTC.

The chain has TRBV18 and TRBJ2-7, with TRBD1 as a possible D gene (5 bases). The CDR3 loop spans 12 amino acids. Germline CDR1 and CDR2: KGHSH and LQKENI. Trimming left V 5 bases short and J 3 bases short, with 8 bases between. The DNA for the CDR3 is TGTGCCAGCTCATCCAGGGTCTACGAGCAGTACTTC. This gives the protein CASSSRVYEQYF.

The chain has TRBV7-2 and TRBJ1-2; 7 bases align to TRBD1. Germline V gene lookup returns CDR1 SGHTA and CDR2 FQGNSA. V shed 5 bases, J shed 0 bases, and the junction held 3 bases outside the gene matches. The CDR3 contains 14 residues. In nucleotides, the CDR3 is TGTGCCAGCAGCGACAGGGCAGCTAACTATGGCTACACCTTC. Translated, it gives CASSDRAANYGYTF. Full variable domain (remainder filled in from reference TRBV7-2 and TRBJ1-2): GAGVSQSPSNKVTEKGKDVELRCDPISGHTALYWYRQSLGQGLEFLIYFQGNSAPDKSGLPSDRFSAERTGGSVSTLTIQRTQQEDSAVYLCASSDRAANYGYTFGSGTRLTVV.

The chain has TRBV6-6 and TRBJ1-6; TRBD1 matches at 8 bases. Unmatched junction bases numbered 10, after V lost 5 bases and J lost 7 bases. The length of the CDR3 is 16 residues. Germline loops: CDR1 MNHNY, CDR2 SVGAGI (reference sequence). The CDR3 region is CASSPPRQGMNSPLHF. The CDR3 nucleotides are TGTGCCAGCAGTCCCCCCCGACAGGGGATGAATTCACCCCTCCACTTT.

About this clone: One end of the junction does not line up with germline, which may come from a read error. V usage is TRBV10-3 and J usage is TRBJ2-1, with 10 positions matching TRBD2. CDR1 is ENHRY, CDR2 SYGVKD, per germline. The CDR3 sequence is 14 residues long. The chain's CDR3 is CAISRTSGNNAQFF. The CDR3 region has the DNA TGTGCCATCAGCAGGACTAGCGGCAACAATGCGCAGTTCTTC.

This clone was observed once. This rearrangement joins TRBV5-6 to TRBJ1-2, with D perhaps matching TRBD1 (5 bases). Trimming took off 0 bases at V and 10 bases at J, with 16 bases between the two ends. The CDR3 runs to 14 residues. Germline V lookup: CDR1 SGHDT, CDR2 YYEEEE. CDR3 DNA: TGTGCCAGCAGCTTGGAGGGCAGGGCTCACTTCTACACCTTC. Translated: CASSLEGRAHFYTF.

This clone was observed a handful of times. The rearrangement links TRBV30 to TRBJ1-1; 10 nucleotides agree with TRBD1. This CDR3 contains 14 residues. CDR1 and CDR2 (germline): GTSNPN, SVGIG (reference sequence). J lost 4 bases, V lost 6 bases, and 8 bases had no gene match. The CDR3 bases are TGTGCCTGCGACAGGGGGCTGACCGGCACTGAAGCTTTCTTT. This sequence encodes CACDRGLTGTEAFF.

The gene calls are TRBV6-6 and TRBJ2-2, with D possibly matching TRBD1 (7 bases). Germline CDR1 reads MNHNY; CDR2 reads SVGAGI (reference sequence). The CDR3 totals 16 residues. Trimming shortened V by 3 bases and J by 5 bases, and 16 bases separated the two germline ends. CDR3 DNA: TGTGCCAGCAGTTATCGGAGGGGGCTAAATACCGGGGAGCTGTTTTTT. Its protein is CASSYRRGLNTGELFF.

V and J are TRBV7-3 and TRBJ2-1, with D possibly being TRBD2 (6 bases). There are 16 residues in the CDR3. V dropped 5 bases and J dropped 0 bases, with 14 bases sitting between them. Germline V lookup: CDR1 SGHTA, CDR2 FQGTGA. The DNA of the CDR3 is TGTGCCAGCAGCCCCGACACCGGGGGCTCCTACAATGAGCAGTTCTTC. This gives the protein CASSPDTGGSYNEQFF.

The CDR3 reads CAISYSLNTEAFF. The CDR3 bases are TGTGCCATCAGTTACTCTCTGAACACTGAAGCTTTCTTT. The chain has TRBV10-3 and TRBJ1-1, with D hard to call. The germline CDR1 and CDR2 sequences are ENHRY and SYGVKD. Trimming removed 5 bases at V and 0 bases at J, with 7 bases between. The CDR3 contains 13 residues.

This clone was picked up a small number of times. This chain uses TRBV5-4 with TRBJ1-1; 8 bases align to TRBD1. Germline CDR1 and CDR2: SGHNT and YYREEE (reference sequence). The V segment lost 3 bases and the J segment 8 bases; nucleotides outside the gene matches: 3. The CDR3 is 12 residues long. The CDR3 nucleotides are TGTGCCAGCAGCTCTGGGACAGGCGAAGCTTTCTTT. Encoded protein: CASSSGTGEAFF.

The CDR3 bases are TGTGCCAGCAGCCCTGGACAGGACACAGATACGCAGTATTTT. This codes for CASSPGQDTDTQYF. J is TRBJ2-3 and V is TRBV11-3; 7 bases line up with TRBD1. There are 14 residues in the CDR3. Germline V gene lookup returns CDR1 SGHNT and CDR2 YENEEA. V lost 5 bases and J lost 2; bases outside the gene matches: 4.

The chain is built from TRBV10-3 and TRBJ1-5, with a tentative D call TRBD1 (6 bases). This CDR3 is 14 amino acids long. V dropped 0 bases and J dropped 7 bases, with 10 bases sitting between them. Looked up from germline, CDR1 is ENHRY and CDR2 is SYGVKD. The CDR3: CAISESNRDQPQHF. The CDR3 DNA sequence: TGTGCCATCAGTGAGTCGAACAGGGACCAGCCCCAGCATTTT.

V and J are TRBV28 and TRBJ2-5; weak D call: TRBD1 (6 bases). Trimming took off 4 bases at V and 5 bases at J, with 14 bases between the two ends. The CDR3 consists of 14 residues. Germline V CDR1 and CDR2: MDHEN, SYDVKM. The CDR3 DNA sequence: TGTGCCAGCAGTTCGGCCAGGGGCCAGGAGACCCAGTACTTC. As protein: CASSSARGQETQYF.

V gene TRBV7-2 combines with J gene TRBJ1-6; 7 bases line up with TRBD1. The V gene end was trimmed by 6 bases and the J gene end by 7 bases; junction bases not matched to a gene: 9. The CDR3 is 15 amino acids. CDR1 is SGHTA and CDR2 is FQGNSA in the germline V gene. DNA for the CDR3: TGTGCCAGCAGATTCGACAGGGTCGGGAATTCACCCCTCCACTTT. It is translated as CASRFDRVGNSPLHF.

The chain couples TRBV25-1 to TRBJ1-2, with 10 nucleotides matching TRBD1. The CDR3 has 15 residues. The trim removed 6 bases at V and 8 bases at J, leaving 12 bases unmatched. Germline CDR1 reads MGHDK; CDR2 reads SYGVNS. The CDR3 spells CASSLPGQGIEGYTF. In DNA form, the CDR3 reads TGTGCCAGCAGCCTACCGGGACAGGGGATCGAGGGCTACACCTTC.

This rearrangement joins TRBV30 to TRBJ2-1; tentatively, D is TRBD1 (5 bases). The CDR3 contains 12 residues. Germline V gene lookup returns CDR1 GTSNPN and CDR2 SVGIG (reference sequence). Trimming took 2 bases from V and 10 from J, leaving 12 bases between them. DNA for the CDR3: TGTGCCTGGAGTCCCACGACAGTAGAGCAGTTCTTC. Its protein is CAWSPTTVEQFF. The full variable domain, rest sourced from reference TRBV30 and TRBJ2-1, is SQTIHQWPATLVQPVGSPLSLECTVEGTSNPNLYWYRQAAGRGLQLLFYSVGIGQISSEVPQNLSASRPQDRQFILSSKKLLLSDSGFYLCAWSPTTVEQFFGPGTRLTVL.

This clone was recorded many times. The chain couples TRBV27 to TRBJ2-5, with 10 bases that match TRBD1. The CDR3 consists of 14 residues. The V gene end was trimmed by 4 bases and the J gene end by 3 bases; junction bases not matched to a gene: 2. Germline V gene sequence: CDR1 MNHEY, CDR2 SMNVEV (reference sequence). CDR3 region: CASSSTGGEETQYF. CDR3 bases: TGTGCCAGCAGTTCGACAGGGGGCGAAGAGACCCAGTACTTC.

This clone has only a few counts. V gene TRBV30 combines with J gene TRBJ1-6, with 9 bases that match TRBD1. The CDR3 is 16 amino acids. V shed 2 bases and J 4 bases; nucleotides not matched to a gene: 6. Germline V gene lookup returns CDR1 GTSNPN and CDR2 SVGIG (reference sequence). In DNA form, the CDR3 reads TGTGCCTGGAGTCCCCGGGACAGGGCTTATAATTCACCCCTCCACTTT. Translated, it gives CAWSPRDRAYNSPLHF. The full variable domain, in which reference TRBV30 and TRBJ1-6 provide the parts outside the CDR3, is SQTIHQWPATLVQPVGSPLSLECTVEGTSNPNLYWYRQAAGRGLQLLFYSVGIGQISSEVPQNLSASRPQDRQFILSSKKLLLSDSGFYLCAWSPRDRAYNSPLHFGNGTRLTVT.

The CDR3 nucleotides are TGTGCCAGCTTAGACAGCAACACCGGGGAGCTGTTTTTT. It is translated as CASLDSNTGELFF. The V call is TRBV19, the J call TRBJ2-2, with D perhaps matching TRBD1 (5 bases). Germline V lookup: CDR1 LNHDA, CDR2 SQIVND (reference sequence). Trimming took off 9 bases at V and 2 bases at J, with 10 bases between the two ends. The CDR3 consists of 13 residues.

This clone was counted once. The genes are TRBV6-6 and TRBJ2-3; 8 bases are a match to TRBD2. Losses at the gene ends were 2 bases for V and 3 bases for J; bases not matched to a gene: 4. The CDR3 has 15 residues. Germline V gives CDR1 MNHNY, CDR2 SVGAGI (reference sequence). CDR3 in amino acids: CASSYGLAGTDTQYF. CDR3 sequence (DNA): TGTGCCAGCAGTTACGGACTAGCTGGAACAGATACGCAGTATTTT.

The gene calls are TRBV3-1 (or the pseudogene TRBV3-2) and TRBJ2-5; a possible D gene is TRBD2 (6 bases). The CDR3 is 13 residues long. Germline CDR1 LGHDT, CDR2 YNNKEL (reference sequence). V was pared by 4 bases and J by 5 bases, with 11 bases between. The CDR3 DNA reads as TGTGCCAGCAGCCCCGGACTAAGGGAGACCCAGTACTTC. This translates into CASSPGLRETQYF.

This chain uses TRBV3-1 (or the pseudogene TRBV3-2) with TRBJ2-7, with D possibly matching TRBD1 (6 bases). CDR1 is LGHDT, CDR2 YNNKEL, per germline (reference sequence). V gave up 5 bases and J gave up 3 bases, with 11 bases separating them. This CDR3 comprises 13 residues. The CDR3 reads CASSAQGNYEQYF. The CDR3 DNA sequence: TGTGCCAGCAGCGCCCAGGGGAACTACGAGCAGTACTTC.

The chain couples TRBV3-1 (or the pseudogene TRBV3-2) to TRBJ1-2, with D possibly TRBD1 on 6 matching bases. The CDR3 sequence is 16 residues long. The germline V gene encodes CDR1 LGHDT and CDR2 YNNKEL (reference sequence). With 3 bases removed from V and 2 bases from J, the gap between germline ends came to 16 bases. Written as DNA, the CDR3 is TGTGCCAGCAGCCAGTTTACAGGGTTAGGGAACTATGGCTACACCTTC. Its translation is CASSQFTGLGNYGYTF.

This chain uses TRBV29-1 with TRBJ2-5; 7 positions match TRBD1. V gave up 7 bases and J gave up 5 bases; unmatched junction bases: 10. Germline lookup yields CDR1 SQVTM and CDR2 ANQGSEA. CDR3 length: 13 amino acids. CDR3 bases: TGCAGCGCCTATGGGGCAGGGGGTGAGACCCAGTACTTC. The encoded protein is CSAYGAGGETQYF.

The chain recombines TRBV4-1 with TRBJ1-5; D gene unclear. V lost 6 bases, J lost 0 bases, and 9 bases lay in between. The V gene's germline CDR1 is MGHRA and CDR2 YSYEKL. The CDR3 contains 14 residues. The CDR3: CASSLVFSNQPQHF. The CDR3 DNA reads as TGCGCCAGCAGTCTAGTTTTTAGCAATCAGCCCCAGCATTTT.